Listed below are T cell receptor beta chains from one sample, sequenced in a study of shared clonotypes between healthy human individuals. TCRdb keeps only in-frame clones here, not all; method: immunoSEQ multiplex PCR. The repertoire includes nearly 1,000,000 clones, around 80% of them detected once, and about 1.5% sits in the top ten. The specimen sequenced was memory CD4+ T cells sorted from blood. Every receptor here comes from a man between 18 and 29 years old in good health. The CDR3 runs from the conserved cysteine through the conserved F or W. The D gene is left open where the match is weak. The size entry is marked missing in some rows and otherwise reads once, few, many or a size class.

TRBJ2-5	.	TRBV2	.	TGTGCCAGCAGCCAAACCGGGGAGACCCAGTACTTC	CASSQTGETQYF
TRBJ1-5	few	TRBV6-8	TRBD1	TGTGCCAGCAACCGGGACAGGGGGCATCGGGGCAATCAGCCCCAGCATTTT	CASNRDRGHRGNQPQHF
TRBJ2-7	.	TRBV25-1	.	TGTGCCAGCAGTGGGTCGCCGGGTAACTACGAGCAGTACTTC	CASSGSPGNYEQYF
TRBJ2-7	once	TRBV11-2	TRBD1	TGTGCCAGCAGCTTTGACAGGGCTAACGAGCAGTACTTC	CASSFDRANEQYF
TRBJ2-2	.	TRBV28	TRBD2	TGTGCCAGCAGTTTAAGCGGGGGGAACACCGGGGAGCTGTTTTTT	CASSLSGGNTGELFF
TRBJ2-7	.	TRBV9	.	TGTGCCAGCAGCGTAATTGCGGACCCCACGAGCGAGCAGTACTTC	CASSVIADPTSEQYF
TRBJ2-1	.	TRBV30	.	TGTGCCTGGAGTGTACTAGGGGTCGAGCAGTTCTTC	CAWSVLGVEQFF
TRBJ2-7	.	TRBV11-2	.	TGTGCCAGCAGTTTCGTTGTGGGACAAAGGGGCGAGCAGTACTTC	CASSFVVGQRGEQYF
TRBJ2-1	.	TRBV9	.	TGTGCCAGCAGCGTAGCCGGGCCGAACAATGAGCAGTTCTTC	CASSVAGPNNEQFF
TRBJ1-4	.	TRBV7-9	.	TGTGCCAGCAGCTTAGTCCGCCAGGGGGAAAAACTGTTTTTT	CASSLVRQGEKLFF
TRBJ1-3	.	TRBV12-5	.	TGTGCTAGTGGTTTGGTTGTGGGGGGACACCTAATCACCATATATTTT	CASGLVVGGHLITIYF
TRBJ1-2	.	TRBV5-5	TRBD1	TGTGCCAGCAGCTTGAACCAGGGGGGCTATGGCTACACCTTC	CASSLNQGGYGYTF
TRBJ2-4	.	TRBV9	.	TGTGCCAGCAGCGTAGCGCCGGAAAACATTCAGTACTTC	CASSVAPENIQYF
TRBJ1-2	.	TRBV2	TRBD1	TGTGCCAGCAGATTCGGACAGGGGGTGACCTATGGCTACACCTTC	CASRFGQGVTYGYTF
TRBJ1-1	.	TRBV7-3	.	TGTGCCAGCAGCTTAACGGGGGGTTCGGCCACTGAAGCTTTCTTT	CASSLTGGSATEAFF
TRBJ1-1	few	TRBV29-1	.	TGCAGCGTTGGCGGGGCCACTGAAGCTTTCTTT	CSVGGATEAFF
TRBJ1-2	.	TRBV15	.	TGTGCCACCAGCAGAGATCTGGCAGGGAACTATGGCTACACCTTC	CATSRDLAGNYGYTF
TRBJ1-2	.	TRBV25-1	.	TGTGCCAGCAGGGGGAAAGATAACTATGGCTACACCTTC	CASRGKDNYGYTF
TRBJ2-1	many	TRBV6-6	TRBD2	TGTGCCAGCAGTTACGCCCCCGATTCCGGGGGGGAGCAGTTCTTC	CASSYAPDSGGEQFF
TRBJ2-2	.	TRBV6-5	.	TGTGCCAGCAGTTCTCGGACAGCAAACACCGGGGAGCTGTTTTTT	CASSSRTANTGELFF
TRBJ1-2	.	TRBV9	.	TGTGCCAGCAGCGTAACGGGGACACCGAGGAGCTATGGCTACACCTTC	CASSVTGTPRSYGYTF
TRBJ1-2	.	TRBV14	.	TGTGCCAGCAGCCAAGGGATCCCCGTAAGTGGGTTTTGCTACACCTTC	CASSQGIPVSGFCYTF
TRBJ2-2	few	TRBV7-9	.	TGTGCCAGCAGCTTCATCGCAGGAGGCACCGGGGAGCTGTTTTTT	CASSFIAGGTGELFF
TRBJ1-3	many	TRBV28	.	TGTGCCAGCGTAACGCCACAGGCCGACTCTGGAAACACCATATATTTT	CASVTPQADSGNTIYF
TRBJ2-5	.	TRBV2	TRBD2	TGTGCCAGTATGCTTCTAGCGGCCGTCCGGGAGACCCAGTACTTC	CASMLLAAVRETQYF